The rows below give T cell receptor beta chains drawn from one sample of a study of sequential checkpoint blockade in melanoma. Repertoires were generated with immunoSEQ multiplex PCR, while TCRdb's copy carries only in-frame clones and drops some. The sample shows roughly 11,000 clones, over 60% of them seen only once. This sample comprised CD8+ T cells sorted from blood (inferred from file names), obtained from a patient given nivolumab and ipilimumab in sequence. The receptor source for this set is a human donor with melanoma. CDR3s leave out the opening cysteine and the closing phenylalanine or tryptophan.

v_gene,j_gene,CDR3aa
TRBV7-9,TRBJ2-3,ASSSEQGSTDTQY
TRBV28,TRBJ2-3,ASTASQREVVDTQY
TRBV10-3,TRBJ1-4,AISDVGLNEKLF
TRBV28,TRBJ2-7,ASSFRTRYEQY
TRBV7-9,TRBJ2-1,ASRSLAVSYNEQF
TRBV5-6,TRBJ1-2,ASSGPAGVYGYT
TRBV6-1,TRBJ2-1,ASSEETSGSYEQF
TRBV6-1,TRBJ1-5,ASSVGTGVANQPQH
TRBV4-1,TRBJ2-1,ASSQEMAEPYNEQF
TRBV7-6,TRBJ2-1,ASSTGLAGGLSEQF
TRBV28,TRBJ1-2,ATYNGGFGYT
TRBV15,TRBJ1-5,ATSPAGARTQH
TRBV10-3,TRBJ2-3,AISIAGATDTQY
TRBV9,TRBJ1-1,ASSVGQRGEAF
TRBV28,TRBJ2-7,ASRARGYYEQY
TRBV19,TRBJ2-1,ASNRGIGNEQF
TRBV7-9,TRBJ2-2,ASSSFSGRASTGELF
TRBV29-1,TRBJ1-2,SVVDRGNYGYT
TRBV27,TRBJ1-1,ASSLARGGGTEAF
TRBV19,TRBJ2-1,ASSIVAGGWNEQF
TRBV2,TRBJ2-3,ASSEARGEADTQY
TRBV28,TRBJ2-1,ASSLVASGDYNEQF
TRBV12-2,TRBJ2-3,ASRSRLAGADTQY
TRBV27,TRBJ1-5,ATKQSPYYNQPQH
TRBV27,TRBJ1-5,ASSPFLVRPGQPQH
TRBV4-3,TRBJ2-1,ASSRRLAGNEQF
TRBV19,TRBJ2-1,ASSMSGSYNEQF
TRBV11-3,TRBJ2-2,ASSLGGAGELF
TRBV6-4,TRBJ2-1,ASSDSIRGPEQF
TRBV9,TRBJ2-7,ASSATGGPYEQY
TRBV30,TRBJ2-3,AWSVGQGPDTQY
TRBV15,TRBJ1-6,ATSRGRGLGRISPLH
TRBV7-9,TRBJ2-7,ASSQGLAGVVEQY